The 6 T cell receptor beta chains reported below all come from one sample, sequenced in a study of CD8+ T cells in alopecia areata. The treatment is: oral pan-JAK inhibitor, 5-10 mg twice daily. The sequencing template was cDNA reverse transcribed from extracted RNA. The data were produced by immunoSEQ multiplex PCR, yet TCRdb's version contains in-frame clones alone and is incomplete. The profile shows under 300,000 clones, 60% of them singletons. The sequencing here drew on CD4+ T cells sorted from blood, taken between weeks 51 and 54, from a patient treated with tofacitinib. Every receptor here comes from a human donor with alopecia areata.

The rearrangement links TRBV27 to TRBJ1-5, with D possibly being TRBD1 (6 bases). Trimming left V 10 bases short and J 0 bases short, with 16 bases between. In germline, CDR1 is MNHEY, CDR2 SMNVEV (reference sequence). The CDR3 sequence is 15 residues long. The CDR3 loop reads CATMRTAYSNQPQHF. CDR3 nucleotides: TGTGCCACAATGCGGACAGCTTATAGCAATCAGCCCCAGCATTTT.

The chain uses TRBV30 and TRBJ2-3; TRBD2 is a possible D gene (5 bases). The CDR3 covers 12 residues. Per the germline V gene, CDR1 is GTSNPN and CDR2 is SVGIG (reference sequence). V was trimmed by 5 bases and J by 2 bases, leaving 8 bases between them. The CDR3 is CAWDYNTDTQYF. The CDR3 DNA follows: TGTGCCTGGGACTACAACACAGATACGCAGTATTTT.

This clone was detected a few times. The chain is built from TRBV2 and TRBJ1-1; perhaps TRBD1 as D (6 bases). Trimming removed 7 bases at V and 1 base at J, with 16 bases between. The CDR3 length is 15 residues. Germline V lookup: CDR1 SNHLY, CDR2 FYNNEI. The CDR3 coding sequence is TGTGCCAGCAATGTGAAAGGAGGGGGGAACACTGAAGCTTTCTTT. Its protein product is CASNVKGGGNTEAFF. Variable domain in full (rest from reference TRBV2 and TRBJ1-1): EPEVTQTPSHQVTQMGQEVILRCVPISNHLYFYWYRQILGQKVEFLVSFYNNEISEKSEIFDDQFSVERPDGSNFTLKIRSTKLEDSAMYFCASNVKGGGNTEAFFGQGTRLTVV.

The V call is TRBV2, the J call TRBJ2-3, with 11 bases matching TRBD2. With 6 bases clipped from V and 6 bases from J, the junction kept 14 bases outside the gene matches. Germline V gene sequence: CDR1 SNHLY, CDR2 FYNNEI. The CDR3 consists of 17 residues. This chain's CDR3 is CASSDLVLAGGPDTQYF. In DNA, the CDR3 is TGTGCCAGCAGCGACCTCGTGCTAGCGGGGGGTCCGGATACGCAGTATTTT. The whole variable domain, filled in from reference TRBV2 and TRBJ2-3, reads EPEVTQTPSHQVTQMGQEVILRCVPISNHLYFYWYRQILGQKVEFLVSFYNNEISEKSEIFDDQFSVERPDGSNFTLKIRSTKLEDSAMYFCASSDLVLAGGPDTQYFGPGTRLTVL.

This clone was seen a few times. The genes are TRBV2 and TRBJ1-1; D not certain. The CDR3 length is 11 residues. Germline CDR1 reads SNHLY; CDR2 reads FYNNEI. Trimming cost V 8 bases and J 2 bases, with 6 bases left between them. The CDR3 DNA reads as TGTGCCAGCGACGGTAACACTGAAGCTTTCTTT. Amino acids: CASDGNTEAFF.

Remarks on this clone: A read error may account for a junction end that differs from germline. Other DNA sequences within the sample encode an identical CDR3. The rearrangement links TRBV2 to TRBJ2-5; no clear D. Germline CDR1 reads SNHLY; CDR2 reads FYNNEI. The CDR3 spans 12 residues. The CDR3 region has the DNA TGTGCCAGCAGCGAAGCCCAAGAGACCCAGTACTTC. Amino acid sequence: CASSEAQETQYF. The full variable domain, rest sourced from reference TRBV2 and TRBJ2-5, is EPEVTQTPSHQVTQMGQEVILRCVPISNHLYFYWYRQILGQKVEFLVSFYNNEISEKSEIFDDQFSVERPDGSNFTLKIRSTKLEDSAMYFCASSEAQETQYFGPGTRLLVL.